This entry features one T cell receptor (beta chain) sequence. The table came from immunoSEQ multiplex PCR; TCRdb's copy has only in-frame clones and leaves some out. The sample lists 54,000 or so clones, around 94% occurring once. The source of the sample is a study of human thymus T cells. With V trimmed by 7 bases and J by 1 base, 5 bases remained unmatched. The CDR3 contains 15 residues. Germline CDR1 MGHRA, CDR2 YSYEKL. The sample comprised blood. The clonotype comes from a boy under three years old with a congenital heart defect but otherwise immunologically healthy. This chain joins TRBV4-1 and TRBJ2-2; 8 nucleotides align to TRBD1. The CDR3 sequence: CASTSGTGNTGELFF. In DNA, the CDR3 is TGCGCCAGCACATCCGGGACAGGGAACACCGGGGAGCTGTTTTTT.